This section outlines one TCR beta chain sequence together with its context. Its target is unknown. A much more abundant neighbour one base away suggests this may be a read error. A second PCR of roughly 7 to 11 cycles used a sample-barcoded 5' primer and a J-beta primer mix. Each CDR3 protein is one row after TCRdb ran MiXCR on the 5' RACE reads. Found here are approximately 1,000,000 distinct CDR3 sequences, 35% to 45% of them singletons; the top ten hold less than 15%. J was trimmed by 1 base and V by 8 bases; bases with no gene match: 16. Per germline, CDR1 SGHTA and CDR2 FQGNSA. The length of the CDR3 is 17 residues. The record originates from a study of blood T cells in healthy people across ages. Overall study results and limits: Aged donors had fewer naive CD4+ cells and lower diversity than long-lived donors. A roughly linear age-dependent decrease characterized TCR beta diversity per million T cells. Investigators viewed diversity estimates from one million T cells as underestimates, the study reported.

The chain combines TRBV7-2 with TRBJ2-7; 8 nucleotides line up with TRBD2. The material sequenced was blood. The receptor's source is a man in his late teens or twenties in good health. CDR3 region: CASGKRTSGTLSYEQYF. The CDR3 coding sequence is TGTGCCAGCGGTAAGCGAACTAGCGGCACTCTGTCCTACGAGCAGTACTTC.